The sequence of this TCR beta chain was determined in a study of shared clonotypes between healthy human individuals. Study-wide background: In total, the donors were two women and three men aged 18 to 49.

At deep level, the assay was performed. Libraries were prepared by immunoSEQ multiplex PCR; TCRdb keeps only in-frame clonotypes and omits some of them. Of over 700,000 clones listed, over 60% were seen once; the top ten hold more than 1.5%. The CDR3 extends over 15 amino acids. Looked up from germline, CDR1 is MNHEY and CDR2 is SMNVEV (reference sequence). V lost 3 bases and J 3 bases, leaving 11 bases between the germline ends. A single count supports this clone. The sequencing sample was made of memory CD4+ T cells sorted from blood. The subset: CD45RA-negative fraction. The source of this sequence is a woman aged 25 to 39 in good health. The chain couples TRBV27 to TRBJ2-2, with D perhaps matching TRBD2 (6 bases). CDR3 sequence (DNA): TGTGCCAGCAGTTTTCGGGGGAGTGACACCGGGGAGCTGTTTTTT. This encodes CASSFRGSDTGELFF.